Given below is one TCR beta chain in context. TCRdb reprocessed the RACE reads with MiXCR, giving one entry per CDR3 protein. The table shows 300,000 to 450,000 distinct CDR3 sequences, with 4% to 6% occurring only once. V was pared by 4 bases and J by 5 bases, with 8 bases of the junction left unmatched. Per the germline V gene, CDR1 is SGHRS and CDR2 is YFSETQ. The CDR3 covers 15 residues. The sample belongs to a study of human T cells and chemical hapten exposure. Time point in this sample: pre-sensitization, week 0. As to treatment: therapeutic diphenylcyclopropenone sensitization with weekly scalp DPC. Blood collection took place prior to placing each patch test.

Sequencing used whole blood, obtained in connection with sensitization to the hapten diphenylcyclopropenone (DPC). This clonotype was obtained from a woman aged 45 to 65 with alopecia areata. Some clones in this sample may be carry-over from other donors' samples. The rearrangement uses TRBV5-1 and TRBJ1-1, with 10 positions matching TRBD1. The CDR3 DNA sequence: TGCGCCAGCAGCAAGGGACAGGGGAGAGATACTGAAGCTTTCTTT. This gives the protein CASSKGQGRDTEAFF.